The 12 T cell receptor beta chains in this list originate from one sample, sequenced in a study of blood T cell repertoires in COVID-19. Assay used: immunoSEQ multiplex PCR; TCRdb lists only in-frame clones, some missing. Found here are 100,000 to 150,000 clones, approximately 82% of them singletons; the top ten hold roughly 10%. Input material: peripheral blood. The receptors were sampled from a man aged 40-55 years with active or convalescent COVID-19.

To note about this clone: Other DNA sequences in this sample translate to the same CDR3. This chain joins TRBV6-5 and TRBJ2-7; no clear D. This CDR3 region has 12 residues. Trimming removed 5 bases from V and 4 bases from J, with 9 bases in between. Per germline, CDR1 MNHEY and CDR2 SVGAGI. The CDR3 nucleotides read TGTGCCAGCAGTCGCGACGGGTACGAGCAGTACTTC. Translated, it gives CASSRDGYEQYF.

Here the CDR3 reads CASSLDTGSDTQYF. The DNA of the CDR3 is TGCGCCAGCAGCTTGGATACAGGGTCAGATACGCAGTATTTT. The J gene is TRBJ2-3, the V gene TRBV5-1; D is perhaps TRBD1 (6 bases). Between the trimmed V and J ends, which lost 0 bases and 4 bases, there was a span of 9 bases. From germline, CDR1 is SGHRS and CDR2 YFSETQ. This CDR3 has 14 residues.

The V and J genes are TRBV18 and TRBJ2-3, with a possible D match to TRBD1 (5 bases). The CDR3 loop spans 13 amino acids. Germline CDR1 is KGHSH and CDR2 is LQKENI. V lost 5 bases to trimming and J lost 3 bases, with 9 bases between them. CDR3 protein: CASSSDRTDTQYF. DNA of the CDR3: TGTGCCAGCTCATCCGACAGAACAGATACGCAGTATTTT.

CDR3 DNA: TGTGCCAGCAGCTTAGATGGGCCGGGACAGGGTCAAGATACGCAGTATTTT. It translates to CASSLDGPGQGQDTQYF. The V call is TRBV11-3, the J call TRBJ2-3, with 9 positions matching TRBD1. The J segment lost 5 bases and the V segment lost 0 bases, leaving 9 bases of the junction unmatched. Germline values: CDR1 SGHNT, CDR2 YENEEA. The CDR3 is 17 amino acids.

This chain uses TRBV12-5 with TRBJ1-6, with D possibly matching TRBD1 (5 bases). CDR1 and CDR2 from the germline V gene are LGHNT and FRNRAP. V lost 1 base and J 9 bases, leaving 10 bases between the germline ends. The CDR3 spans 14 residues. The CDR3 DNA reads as TGTGCTAGTGGTTTGGGGGTAAGGGGTTCACCCCTCCACTTT. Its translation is CASGLGVRGSPLHF.

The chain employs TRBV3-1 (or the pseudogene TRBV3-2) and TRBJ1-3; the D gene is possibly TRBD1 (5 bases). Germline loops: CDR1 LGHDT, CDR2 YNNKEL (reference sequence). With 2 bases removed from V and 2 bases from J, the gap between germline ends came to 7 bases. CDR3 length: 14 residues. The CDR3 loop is CASSQMTAGNTIYF. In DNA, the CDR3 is TGTGCCAGCAGCCAAATGACAGCTGGAAACACCATATATTTT.

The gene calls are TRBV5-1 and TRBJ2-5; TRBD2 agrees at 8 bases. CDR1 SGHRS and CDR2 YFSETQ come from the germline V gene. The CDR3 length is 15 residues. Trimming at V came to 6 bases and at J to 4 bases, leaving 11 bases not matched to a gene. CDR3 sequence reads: CASKATGGPGETQYF. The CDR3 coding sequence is TGCGCCAGCAAGGCGACGGGGGGGCCGGGAGAGACCCAGTACTTC. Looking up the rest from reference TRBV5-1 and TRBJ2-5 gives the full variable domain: KAGVTQTPRYLIKTRGQQVTLSCSPISGHRSVSWYQQTPGQGLQFLFEYFSETQRNKGNFPGRFSGRQFSNSRSEMNVSTLELGDSALYLCASKATGGPGETQYFGPGTRLLVL.

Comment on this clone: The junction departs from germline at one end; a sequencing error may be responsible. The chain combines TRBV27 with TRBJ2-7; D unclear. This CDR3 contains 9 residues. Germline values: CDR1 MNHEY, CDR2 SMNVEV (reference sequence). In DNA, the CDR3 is TGTGCCAGCCGCTACCAGCAGTACTTC. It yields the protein CASRYQQYF.

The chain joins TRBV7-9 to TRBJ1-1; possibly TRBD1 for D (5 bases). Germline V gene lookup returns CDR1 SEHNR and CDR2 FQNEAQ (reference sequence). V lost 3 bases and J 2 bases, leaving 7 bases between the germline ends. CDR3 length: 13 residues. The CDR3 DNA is TGTGCCAGCAGCTTCCAGGGCAACACTGAAGCTTTCTTT. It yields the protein CASSFQGNTEAFF.

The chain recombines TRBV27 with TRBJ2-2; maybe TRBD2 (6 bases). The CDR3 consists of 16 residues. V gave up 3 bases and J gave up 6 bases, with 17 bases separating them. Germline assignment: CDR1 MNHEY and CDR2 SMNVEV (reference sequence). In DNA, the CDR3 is TGTGCCAGCAGTTTGACCATCCTGGCGGGGTCCGGGGAGCTGTTTTTT. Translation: CASSLTILAGSGELFF.

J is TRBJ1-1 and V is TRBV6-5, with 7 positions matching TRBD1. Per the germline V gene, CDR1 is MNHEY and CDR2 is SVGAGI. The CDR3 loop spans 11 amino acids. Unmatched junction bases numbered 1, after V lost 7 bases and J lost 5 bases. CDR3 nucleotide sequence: TGTGCCAGCACAGGGGGAACTGAAGCTTTCTTT. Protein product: CASTGGTEAFF.

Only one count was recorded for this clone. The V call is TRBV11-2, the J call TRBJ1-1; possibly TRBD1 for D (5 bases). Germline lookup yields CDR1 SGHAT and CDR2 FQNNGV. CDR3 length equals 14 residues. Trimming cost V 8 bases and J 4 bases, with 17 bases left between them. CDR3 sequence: CASSIGGGGTEAFF. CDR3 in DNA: TGTGCCAGCTCCATCGGCGGGGGTGGCACTGAAGCTTTCTTT.